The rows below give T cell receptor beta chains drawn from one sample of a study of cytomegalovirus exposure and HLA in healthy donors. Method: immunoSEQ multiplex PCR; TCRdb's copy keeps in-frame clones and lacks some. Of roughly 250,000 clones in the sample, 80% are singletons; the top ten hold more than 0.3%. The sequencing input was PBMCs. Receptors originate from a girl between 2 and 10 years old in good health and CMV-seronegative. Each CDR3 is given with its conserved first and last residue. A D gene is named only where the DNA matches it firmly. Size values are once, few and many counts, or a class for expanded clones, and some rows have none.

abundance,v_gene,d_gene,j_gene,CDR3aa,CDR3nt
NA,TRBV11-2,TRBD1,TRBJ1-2,CASSLPDRGRSVNGYTF,TGTGCCAGCAGCTTACCGGACAGGGGGCGATCAGTAAATGGCTACACCTTC
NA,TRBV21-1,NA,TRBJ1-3,CASSRGKSSGNTIYF,TGTGCCAGCAGCAGGGGCAAGAGCTCTGGAAACACCATATATTTT
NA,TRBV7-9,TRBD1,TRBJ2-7,CASSLISQGAYEQYF,TGTGCCAGCAGCTTAATTAGTCAGGGGGCCTACGAGCAGTACTTC
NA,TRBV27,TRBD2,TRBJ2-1,CASSLRGLADGDEQFF,TGTGCCAGCAGTTTAAGGGGACTAGCGGATGGTGATGAGCAGTTCTTC
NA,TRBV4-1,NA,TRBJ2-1,CASSQDPGIQQFF,TGCGCCAGCAGCCAGGACCCCGGGATACAGCAGTTCTTC
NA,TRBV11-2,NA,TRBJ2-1,CASSLVFDVRMRQFF,TGTGCCAGCAGCTTAGTATTCGATGTCAGGATGAGGCAGTTCTTC
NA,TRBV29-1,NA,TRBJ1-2,CSVEGRSYGYTF,TGCAGCGTTGAGGGGCGGTCCTATGGCTACACCTTC
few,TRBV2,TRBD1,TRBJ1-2,CASSPRTGNYGYTF,TGTGCCAGCAGTCCAAGGACAGGGAACTATGGCTACACCTTC
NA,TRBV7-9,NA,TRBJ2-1,CASSQPPSRFDEQFF,TGTGCCAGCAGCCAACCGCCTTCCAGGTTCGATGAGCAGTTCTTC
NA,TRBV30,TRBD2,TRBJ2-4,CAWSTRTSGLLAKNIQYF,TGTGCCTGGAGTACCCGGACTAGCGGTCTTTTAGCCAAAAACATTCAGTACTTC
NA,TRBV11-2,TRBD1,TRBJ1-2,CASSLGGDRGDGYTF,TGTGCCAGCAGCTTAGGTGGGGACAGGGGAGATGGCTACACCTTC
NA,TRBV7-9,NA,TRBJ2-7,CASSLGLHSYEQYF,TGTGCCAGCAGCTTAGGACTCCACTCCTACGAGCAGTACTTC
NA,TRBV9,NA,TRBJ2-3,CASSALGGAVTDTQYF,TGTGCCAGCAGCGCCCTGGGGGGGGCCGTCACAGATACGCAGTATTTT
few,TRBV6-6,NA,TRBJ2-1,CASRGPAAYNEQFF,TGTGCCAGCAGAGGCCCGGCGGCCTACAATGAGCAGTTCTTC
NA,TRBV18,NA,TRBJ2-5,CAAASQETQYF,TGTGCCGCGGCCTCCCAAGAGACCCAGTACTTC
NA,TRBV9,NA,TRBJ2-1,CASSVATRSRDEQFF,TGTGCCAGCAGCGTAGCCACAAGATCTCGTGATGAGCAGTTCTTC
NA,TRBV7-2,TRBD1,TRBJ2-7,CASSLVWTGRYEQYF,TGTGCCAGCAGCTTAGTGTGGACAGGTCGCTACGAGCAGTACTTC
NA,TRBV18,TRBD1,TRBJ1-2,CASSPDRVYGYTF,TGTGCCAGCTCACCAGACAGGGTCTATGGCTACACCTTC
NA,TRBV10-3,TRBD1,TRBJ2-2,CAISVTDRVTGELFF,TGTGCCATCAGTGTGACCGACAGGGTCACCGGGGAGCTGTTTTTT
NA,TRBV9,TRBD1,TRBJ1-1,CASSETGSFYREAFF,TGTGCCAGCAGCGAGACAGGGAGTTTTTACAGAGAAGCTTTCTTT
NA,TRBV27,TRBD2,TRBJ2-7,CASRRTSGRASQYF,TGTGCCAGCAGGCGGACTAGCGGGAGGGCATCGCAGTACTTC
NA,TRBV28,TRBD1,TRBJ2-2,CASSSDRARTGELFF,TGTGCCAGCAGTTCAGACAGGGCGAGGACCGGGGAGCTGTTTTTT
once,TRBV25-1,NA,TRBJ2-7,CASRPDSSYEQYF,TGTGCCAGCAGACCGGACAGCTCCTACGAGCAGTACTTC
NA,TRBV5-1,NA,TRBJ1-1,CASSLEQGLEAFF,TGCGCCAGCAGCTTGGAACAGGGCCTTGAAGCTTTCTTT
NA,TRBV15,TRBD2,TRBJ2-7,CATSRVLAGTYEQYF,TGTGCCACCAGCAGAGTACTAGCGGGCACCTACGAGCAGTACTTC
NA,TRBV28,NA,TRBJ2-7,CASSFLGEYEQYF,TGTGCCAGCAGTTTTTTAGGGGAATACGAGCAGTACTTC
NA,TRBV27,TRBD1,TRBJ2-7,CASSLFSSGQGNGSSYEQYF,TGTGCCAGCAGTTTATTTAGTTCGGGACAGGGGAACGGGTCTTCCTACGAGCAGTACTTC
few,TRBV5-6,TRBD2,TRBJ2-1,CASSLSFGGGAVNEQFF,TGTGCCAGCAGCTTGTCTTTTGGCGGGGGGGCCGTCAATGAGCAGTTCTTC
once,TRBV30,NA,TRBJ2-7,CAWSKYRVRTFDEQYF,TGTGCCTGGAGTAAATACAGGGTAAGGACTTTCGACGAGCAGTACTTC
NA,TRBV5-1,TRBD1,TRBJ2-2,CASSADRDPYNGELFF,TGCGCCAGCAGCGCGGACAGGGACCCCTACAATGGGGAGCTGTTTTTT
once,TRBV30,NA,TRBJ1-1,CAWSVHMNTEAFF,TGTGCCTGGAGTGTACACATGAACACTGAAGCTTTCTTT
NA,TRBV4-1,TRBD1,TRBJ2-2,CASSPPQGVITGELFF,TGCGCCAGCAGCCCCCCACAGGGGGTCATCACCGGGGAGCTGTTTTTT
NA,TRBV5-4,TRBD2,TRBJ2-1,CASSFGLAGRYEQFF,TGTGCCAGCAGCTTCGGACTAGCGGGAAGGTATGAGCAGTTCTTC
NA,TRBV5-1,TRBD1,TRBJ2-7,CASSPMTGIGEQYF,TGCGCCAGCAGCCCTATGACAGGGATAGGGGAGCAGTACTTC
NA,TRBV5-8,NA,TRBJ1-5,CASSLRGAHNNQPQHF,TGTGCCAGCAGCTTGCGGGGGGCGCATAACAATCAGCCCCAGCATTTT
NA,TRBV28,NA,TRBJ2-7,CASSFGLFEQYF,TGTGCCAGCAGTTTTGGCCTCTTCGAGCAGTACTTC
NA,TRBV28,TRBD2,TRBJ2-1,CASSRTSGSTHNEQFF,TGTGCCAGCAGTCGGACTAGCGGGAGTACCCACAATGAGCAGTTCTTC
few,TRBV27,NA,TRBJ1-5,CASSFGRVGQPQHF,TGTGCCAGCAGTTTTGGCAGGGTAGGTCAGCCCCAGCATTTT
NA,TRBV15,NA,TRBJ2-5,CATSRDLSQETQYF,TGTGCCACCAGCAGAGATTTGTCACAAGAGACCCAGTACTTC
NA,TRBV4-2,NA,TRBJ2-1,CASSQGEGMSLRYNEQFF,TGTGCCAGCAGCCAAGGCGAGGGAATGTCTCTTCGTTACAATGAGCAGTTCTTC